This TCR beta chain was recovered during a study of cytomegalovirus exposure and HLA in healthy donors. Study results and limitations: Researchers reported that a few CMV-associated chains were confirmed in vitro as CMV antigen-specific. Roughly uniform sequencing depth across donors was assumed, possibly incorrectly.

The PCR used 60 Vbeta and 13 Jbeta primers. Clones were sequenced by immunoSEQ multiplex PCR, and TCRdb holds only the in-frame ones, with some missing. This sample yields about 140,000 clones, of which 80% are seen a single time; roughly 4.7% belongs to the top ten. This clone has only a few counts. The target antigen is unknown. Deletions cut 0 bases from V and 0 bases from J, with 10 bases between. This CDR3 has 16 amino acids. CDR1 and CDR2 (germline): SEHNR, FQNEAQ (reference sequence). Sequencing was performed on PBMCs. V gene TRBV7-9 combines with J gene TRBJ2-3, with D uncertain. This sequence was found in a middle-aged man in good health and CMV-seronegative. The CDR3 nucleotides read TGTGCCAGCAGCTTAGCCCCACTCACTAGCACAGATACGCAGTATTTT. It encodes CASSLAPLTSTDTQYF. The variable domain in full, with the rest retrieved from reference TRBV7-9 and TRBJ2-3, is DTGVSQNPRHKITKRGQNVTFRCDPISEHNRLYWYRQTLGQGPEFLTYFQNEAQLEKSRLLSDRFSAERPKGSFSTLEIQRTEQGDSAMYLCASSLAPLTSTDTQYFGPGTRLTVL.